Below, one TCR beta chain is given with its context. This entry comes from a study of OX40 agonist ivuxolimab in advanced cancers. Some clones are missing from TCRdb's copy, which holds only in-frame ones; the method was immunoSEQ multiplex PCR. The data show 60,000 to 75,000 clones, about 83% seen once. The source material was CD4+ or CD8+ T cells sorted from blood, sampled in a trial of the OX40 agonist ivuxolimab. The TCR originated in an adult with an advanced solid tumor such as melanoma, head and neck, liver or kidney cancer.

CDR3 residues: CASSLERDRPYEQYF. The DNA for the CDR3 is TGTGCCAGCAGCTTAGAAAGGGACAGACCTTACGAGCAGTACTTC. This chain connects TRBV11-1 to TRBJ2-5; 7 positions agree with TRBD1. Near its end, the DNA agrees better with TRBJ2-7, so the J call may be wrong. Germline V gene sequence: CDR1 SGHAT, CDR2 FQDESV (reference sequence). This CDR3 contains 15 residues.